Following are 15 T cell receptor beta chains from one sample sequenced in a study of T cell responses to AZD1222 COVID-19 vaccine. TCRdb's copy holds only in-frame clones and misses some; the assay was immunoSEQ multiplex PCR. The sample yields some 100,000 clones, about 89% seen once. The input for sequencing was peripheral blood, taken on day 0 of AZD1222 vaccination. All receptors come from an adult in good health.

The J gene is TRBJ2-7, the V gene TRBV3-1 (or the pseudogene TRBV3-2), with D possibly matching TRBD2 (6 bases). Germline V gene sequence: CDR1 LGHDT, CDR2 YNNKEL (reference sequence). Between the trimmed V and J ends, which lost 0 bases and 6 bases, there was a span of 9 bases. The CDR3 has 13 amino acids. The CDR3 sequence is CASSQEGRGEQYF. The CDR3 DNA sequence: TGTGCCAGCAGCCAAGAGGGGCGGGGCGAGCAGTACTTC.

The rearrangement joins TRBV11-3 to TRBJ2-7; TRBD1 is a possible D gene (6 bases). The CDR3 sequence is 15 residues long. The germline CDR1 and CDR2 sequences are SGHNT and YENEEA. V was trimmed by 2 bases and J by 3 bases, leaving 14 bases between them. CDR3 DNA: TGTGCCAGCAGCTTAACCACAGGGATCGACTACGAGCAGTACTTC. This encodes CASSLTTGIDYEQYF.

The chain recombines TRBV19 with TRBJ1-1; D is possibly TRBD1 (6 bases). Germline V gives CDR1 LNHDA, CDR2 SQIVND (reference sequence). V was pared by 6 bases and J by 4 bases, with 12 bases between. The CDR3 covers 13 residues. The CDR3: CASSPQGGTEAFF. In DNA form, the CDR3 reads TGTGCCAGTAGCCCACAGGGAGGCACTGAAGCTTTCTTT.

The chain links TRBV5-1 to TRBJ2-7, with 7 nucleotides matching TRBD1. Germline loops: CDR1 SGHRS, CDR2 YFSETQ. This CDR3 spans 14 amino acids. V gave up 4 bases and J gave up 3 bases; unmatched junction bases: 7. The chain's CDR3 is CASSTGQAVYEQYF. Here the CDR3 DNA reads TGCGCCAGCAGCACCGGACAGGCGGTCTACGAGCAGTACTTC.

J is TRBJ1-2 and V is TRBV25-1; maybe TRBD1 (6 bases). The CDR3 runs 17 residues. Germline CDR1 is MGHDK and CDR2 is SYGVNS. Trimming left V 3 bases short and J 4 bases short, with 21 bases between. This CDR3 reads CASSDASGTQKTYGYTF. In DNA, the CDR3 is TGTGCCAGCAGTGATGCTTCGGGGACACAAAAAACCTATGGCTACACCTTC.

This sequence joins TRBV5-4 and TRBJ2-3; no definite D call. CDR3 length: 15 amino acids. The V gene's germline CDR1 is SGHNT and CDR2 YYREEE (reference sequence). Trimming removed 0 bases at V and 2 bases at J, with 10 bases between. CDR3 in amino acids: CASSLDGPSTDTQYF. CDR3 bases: TGTGCCAGCAGCTTGGACGGACCATCCACAGATACGCAGTATTTT.

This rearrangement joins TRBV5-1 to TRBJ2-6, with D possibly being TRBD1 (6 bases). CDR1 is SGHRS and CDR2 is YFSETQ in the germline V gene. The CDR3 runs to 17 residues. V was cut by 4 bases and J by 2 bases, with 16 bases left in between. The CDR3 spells CASSTNPGATGANVLTF. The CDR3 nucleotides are TGCGCCAGCAGCACGAACCCAGGGGCGACTGGGGCCAACGTCCTGACTTTC.

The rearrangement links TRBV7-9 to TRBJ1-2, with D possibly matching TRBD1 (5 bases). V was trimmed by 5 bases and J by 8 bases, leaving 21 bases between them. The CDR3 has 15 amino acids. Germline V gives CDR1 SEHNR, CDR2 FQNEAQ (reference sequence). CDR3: CASSLDRQTDGGYTF. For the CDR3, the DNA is TGTGCCAGCAGCCTTGATCGACAGACCGATGGGGGCTACACCTTC.

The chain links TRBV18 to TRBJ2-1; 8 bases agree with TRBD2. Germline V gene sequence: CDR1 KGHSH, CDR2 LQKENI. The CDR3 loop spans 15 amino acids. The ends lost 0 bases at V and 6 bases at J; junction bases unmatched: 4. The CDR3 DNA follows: TGTGCCAGCTCACCACCGGGACTAGGGTCCAATGAGCAGTTCTTC. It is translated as CASSPPGLGSNEQFF.

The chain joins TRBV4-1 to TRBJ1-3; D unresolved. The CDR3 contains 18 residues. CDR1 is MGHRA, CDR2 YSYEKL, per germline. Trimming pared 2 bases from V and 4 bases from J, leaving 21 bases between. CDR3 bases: TGCGCCAGCAGCCAACCGGGAATAAAAAGTAAGTTAGGAAACACCATATATTTT. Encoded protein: CASSQPGIKSKLGNTIYF.

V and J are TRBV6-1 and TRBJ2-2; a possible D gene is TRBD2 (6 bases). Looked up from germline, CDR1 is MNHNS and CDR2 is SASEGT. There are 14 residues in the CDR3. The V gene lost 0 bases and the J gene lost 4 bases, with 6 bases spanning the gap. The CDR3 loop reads CASSEAGLTGELFF. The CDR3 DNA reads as TGTGCCAGCAGTGAAGCGGGACTCACCGGGGAGCTGTTTTTT.

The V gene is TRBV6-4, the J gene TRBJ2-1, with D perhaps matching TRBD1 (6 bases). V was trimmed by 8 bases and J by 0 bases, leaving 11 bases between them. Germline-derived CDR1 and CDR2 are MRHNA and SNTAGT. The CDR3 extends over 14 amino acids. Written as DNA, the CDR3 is TGTGCCAGCGGGTTAGGGGGCTCCTACAATGAGCAGTTCTTC. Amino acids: CASGLGGSYNEQFF.

CDR3 nucleotide sequence: TGTGCCAGCAGCCCAACAGGGGTCTCCTATGGCTACACCTTC. Translation gives CASSPTGVSYGYTF. V gene TRBV2 combines with J gene TRBJ1-2; TRBD1 matches at 7 bases. This CDR3 region has 14 residues. Per germline, CDR1 SNHLY and CDR2 FYNNEI. J was trimmed by 4 bases and V by 6 bases; bases with no gene match: 8.

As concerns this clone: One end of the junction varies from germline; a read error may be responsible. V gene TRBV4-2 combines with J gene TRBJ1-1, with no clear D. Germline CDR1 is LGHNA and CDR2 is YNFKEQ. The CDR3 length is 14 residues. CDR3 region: CASSRARGNAEAFF. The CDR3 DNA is TGTGCCAGCAGCCGGGCGCGCGGGAACGCTGAAGCTTTCTTT.

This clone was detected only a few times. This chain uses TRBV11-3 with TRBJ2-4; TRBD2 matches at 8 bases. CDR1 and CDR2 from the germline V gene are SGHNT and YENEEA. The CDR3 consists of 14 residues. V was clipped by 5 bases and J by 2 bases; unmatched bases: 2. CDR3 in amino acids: CASSPGGTKNIQYF. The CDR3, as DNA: TGTGCCAGCAGCCCGGGGGGGACCAAAAACATTCAGTACTTC.